This T cell receptor (beta chain) was observed in a study of T cells after yellow fever vaccination. Study summary: For low cell numbers, libraries were made with SMART-Seq v4 Ultra Low Input. Study-level points and caveats: FACS-sorted repertoires could contain abundant clonotypes contaminating from the bulk population.

TCRdb processed the 5' RACE reads anew with MiXCR; each CDR3 protein has one entry. The table has 250,000 to 300,000 distinct CDR3 sequences, around 9.3% seen once. In regard to this clonotype: Its antigen is still unknown.

The CDR3 is 13 amino acids. CDR1 SGHTA and CDR2 FQGNSA come from the germline V gene. With 5 bases removed from V and 5 bases from J, the gap between germline ends came to 12 bases. The specimen was CD4+ T cells sorted from PBMCs, collected 5 days after the yellow fever booster vaccination. The receptor was isolated from a man aged 18 to 35 who received the YFV17D yellow fever vaccine. The V call is TRBV7-2, the J call TRBJ2-5, with unresolved D. The CDR3 DNA follows: TGTGCCAGCAGCCAGCATACCGTCGAGACCCAGTACTTC. This gives the protein CASSQHTVETQYF.